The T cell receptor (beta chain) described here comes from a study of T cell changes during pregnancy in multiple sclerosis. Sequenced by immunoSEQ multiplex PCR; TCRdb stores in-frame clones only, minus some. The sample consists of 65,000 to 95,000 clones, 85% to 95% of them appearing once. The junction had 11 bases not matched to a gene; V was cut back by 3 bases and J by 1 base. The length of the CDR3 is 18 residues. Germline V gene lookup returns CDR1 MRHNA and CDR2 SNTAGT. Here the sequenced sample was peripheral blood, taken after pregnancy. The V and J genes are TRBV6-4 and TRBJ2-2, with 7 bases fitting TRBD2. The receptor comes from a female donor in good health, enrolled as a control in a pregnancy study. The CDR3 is CASSDLASGLLNTGELFF. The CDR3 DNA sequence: TGTGCCAGCAGTGATTTGGCTAGCGGATTATTGAACACCGGGGAGCTGTTTTTT.